Listed below are T cell receptor beta chains from one sample, sequenced in a study of blood T cell repertoires in COVID-19. Data came from immunoSEQ multiplex PCR; TCRdb stores just in-frame clones and leaves some out. The sample records a few hundred thousand clones, about 86% being singletons. The source material was peripheral blood. These receptors were collected from a woman aged 50 to 65 with COVID-19, enrolled during active disease. The conserved cysteine and the conserved F or W are not part of the CDR3 here. Fields, in order: J gene, clone size, V gene, CDR3 length, CDR3 protein. Only some rows state a clone size, as once, few, many or a class for expanded clones.

TRBJ1-1	NA	TRBV11-2	11	ASSLVRGTEAF
TRBJ2-5	NA	TRBV7-2	14	ASSLYLRGHQETQY
TRBJ2-7	NA	TRBV19	14	ASSIDHAGIGYEQY
TRBJ2-2	NA	TRBV27	14	ASSAGTGGSTGELF
TRBJ2-2	NA	TRBV7-7	12	ASSRLAGTGELF
TRBJ1-1	NA	TRBV12-3/TRBV12-4	11	ASSFEKGHEAF
TRBJ2-3	many	TRBV7-9	13	ASSPRDRATDTQY
TRBJ1-1	NA	TRBV11-2	13	ASSLLTGMNTEAF
TRBJ2-3	NA	TRBV2	13	ASRTGVGFTDTQY
TRBJ2-1	NA	TRBV11-3	11	ASSPYRGNEQF
TRBJ2-1	once	TRBV2	10	ASNPDYNEQF
TRBJ2-7	NA	TRBV5-4	11	ASSRGNGYEQY
TRBJ2-2	NA	TRBV28	14	ASSPGPDRGPGELF
TRBJ1-1	once	TRBV6-1	15	ASSDRFWGEGRTEAF
TRBJ2-2	NA	TRBV9	13	ASSVGGGVPGELF
TRBJ2-2	NA	TRBV7-2	13	ASSFNRDNTGELF
TRBJ1-1	NA	TRBV2	11	ASTRDRNTEAF
TRBJ2-5	NA	TRBV5-1	15	ASSLGPSGGVQETQY
TRBJ2-7	NA	TRBV19	10	ASRQGGYEQY
TRBJ1-6	NA	TRBV10-3	11	AINRDSNSPLH
TRBJ1-3	NA	TRBV9	14	ASSFSQGISGNTIY
TRBJ2-1	NA	TRBV7-2	14	ASSLEGGSSYNEQF
TRBJ1-1	NA	TRBV11-1	11	ASSPWTGVEAF
TRBJ1-2	NA	TRBV4-1	13	ASSHEQGANYGYT
TRBJ2-5	NA	TRBV5-4	14	ASSLDPWRGSEAQY
TRBJ1-5	once	TRBV30	11	AWGPGNNQPQH
TRBJ1-5	NA	TRBV28	13	ASKAGAGRNQPQH
TRBJ2-2	NA	TRBV7-8	13	ASSQQRLNTGELF
TRBJ2-3	NA	TRBV11-2	14	ASSSGGGASTDTQY
TRBJ2-6	NA	TRBV3-1/TRBV3-2	13	ASSAQKLGANVLT
TRBJ1-1	NA	TRBV18	15	ASSPPLQGVMNTEAF
TRBJ2-2	NA	TRBV20-1	8	SEGPGELF
TRBJ1-1	NA	TRBV6-6	16	ASSPRAILGGMNTEAF
TRBJ1-4	once	TRBV5-1	11	ASSRDRDEKLF
TRBJ2-5	NA	TRBV20-1	12	SASRLAGAETQY
TRBJ1-2	NA	TRBV19	14	ASSIAGTGMDYGYT
TRBJ2-7	NA	TRBV19	11	ASSMGRGYEQY
TRBJ1-4	NA	TRBV5-4	15	ASSHLPGGLADEKLF
TRBJ2-1	NA	TRBV7-8	13	ASSPGLAGSLEQF
TRBJ2-1	NA	TRBV12-3/TRBV12-4	10	ASRSGYNEQF
TRBJ2-1	NA	TRBV6-5	13	ASSFRLATYNEQF
TRBJ2-1	NA	TRBV3-1/TRBV3-2	12	ASSQIFLDNEQF
TRBJ1-1	NA	TRBV30	13	AWDDRTQGYTEAF
TRBJ1-6	NA	TRBV5-6	13	ASSGRTGAGSPLH
TRBJ2-1	NA	TRBV19	11	ASSSVSYNEQF
TRBJ2-2	NA	TRBV18	13	ASAPQGWDTGELF
TRBJ1-3	NA	TRBV19	12	ASSLTGAGNTIY
TRBJ2-7	NA	TRBV6-5	14	ASSYMLAGVPYEQY
TRBJ2-5	NA	TRBV18	13	ASQFGGGAQETQY
TRBJ1-2	NA	TRBV28	14	ASSLSPGARAGGYT
TRBJ2-2	NA	TRBV7-2	9	ASTQIRELF
TRBJ1-3	few	TRBV5-5	14	ASSLASQGYGNTIY
TRBJ2-2	NA	TRBV30	11	ARKGPRGGELF
TRBJ1-5	NA	TRBV10-3	13	AISESADRGQPQH
TRBJ2-1	NA	TRBV5-5	12	ASSSRTANNEQF
TRBJ1-2	once	TRBV3-1/TRBV3-2	12	ASSQQPAGGGYT
TRBJ1-3	NA	TRBV7-2	10	ASSLLGNTIY
TRBJ2-2	NA	TRBV7-2	12	ASSPAGVAGELF
TRBJ1-2	once	TRBV5-8	11	ASSYDRGYGYT